This section outlines one T cell receptor beta chain sequence together with its context. This sample is drawn from a study of blood T cell repertoires in COVID-19. At the level of the study: The study drew acute and convalescent COVID-19 samples from the United States, Italy and Spain. In each case, the material was cDNA or gDNA derived from T cells, B-cell-depleted T cells, or PBMCs.

Sequenced by immunoSEQ multiplex PCR; TCRdb stores in-frame clones only, minus some. The sample lists roughly 300,000 clones, roughly 90% seen once, with about 2.3% in the top ten. The CDR3 is 17 amino acids. V was cut by 3 bases and J by 1 base, with 17 bases left in between. The germline CDR1 and CDR2 sequences are SGHTA and FQGNSA. V usage is TRBV7-2 and J usage is TRBJ2-3; D might be TRBD2 (5 bases). The origin of this receptor is a woman aged 35 to 49 with acute COVID-19. Sequencing was performed on PBMCs or T cells enriched from blood (not recorded which). CDR3 in amino acids: CASSFGVAGSGTDTQYF. In nucleotides, the CDR3 is TGTGCCAGCAGCTTTGGGGTGGCGGGTAGTGGCACAGATACGCAGTATTTT.